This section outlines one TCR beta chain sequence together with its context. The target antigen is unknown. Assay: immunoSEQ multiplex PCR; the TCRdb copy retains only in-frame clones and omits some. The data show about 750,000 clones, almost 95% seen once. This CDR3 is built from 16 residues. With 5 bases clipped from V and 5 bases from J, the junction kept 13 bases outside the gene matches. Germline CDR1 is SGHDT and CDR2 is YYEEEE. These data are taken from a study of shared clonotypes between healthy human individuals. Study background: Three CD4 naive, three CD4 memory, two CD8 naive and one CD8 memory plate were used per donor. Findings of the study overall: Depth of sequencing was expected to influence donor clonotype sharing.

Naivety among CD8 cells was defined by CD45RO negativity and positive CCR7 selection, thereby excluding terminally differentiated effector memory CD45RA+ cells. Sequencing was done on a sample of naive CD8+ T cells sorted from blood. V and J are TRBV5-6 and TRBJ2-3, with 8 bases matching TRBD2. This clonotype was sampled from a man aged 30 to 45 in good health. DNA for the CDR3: TGTGCCAGCAGTCCTGGTAGCGGGACCGTCGGAGATACGCAGTATTTT. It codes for CASSPGSGTVGDTQYF.